Each of the 6 T cell receptor beta chains below was sequenced from the same sample in a study of blood T cells in healthy people across ages. Then a second PCR, running roughly 7 to 11 cycles, was carried out with a sample-barcoded 5' primer and a J-beta primer mix. TCRdb reprocessed the 5' RACE reads via MiXCR and lists one record per CDR3 protein. The sample carries over 1,300,000 distinct CDR3 sequences, approximately 63% recorded once. The specimen was blood. The source is a man younger than 35 in good health.

This clonotype has only a few counts. The chain couples TRBV13 to TRBJ2-1; D possibly corresponds to TRBD2 (6 bases). The V end was cut by 3 bases, the J end by 4 bases, with 10 bases between. This CDR3 contains 14 residues. Germline V gene data show CDR1 as PRHDT and CDR2 as FYEKMQ (reference sequence). The CDR3 DNA is TGTGCCAGCAGCTTCAGCGGGCCTTACAATGAGCAGTTCTTC. Translated: CASSFSGPYNEQFF.

This clonotype was seen a handful of times. This CDR3 reads CASSDPTSELDEQFF. The CDR3 bases are TGTGCCAGCAGCGATCCGACTAGCGAGCTGGATGAGCAGTTCTTC. The rearrangement uses TRBV2 and TRBJ2-1, with 8 bases fitting TRBD2. Germline lookup yields CDR1 SNHLY and CDR2 FYNNEI. CDR3 length: 15 residues. The ends lost 6 bases at V and 8 bases at J; junction bases unmatched: 12.

The chain uses TRBV5-1 and TRBJ2-1; 8 positions match TRBD1. The J segment lost 5 bases and the V segment lost 4 bases, leaving 11 bases of the junction unmatched. The CDR3 has 16 residues. Germline CDR1 reads SGHRS; CDR2 reads YFSETQ. CDR3 region: CASSLPGTGDHNEQFF. CDR3 sequence (DNA): TGCGCCAGCAGCCTTCCCGGGACAGGTGACCACAATGAGCAGTTCTTC.

The V gene is TRBV2, the J gene TRBJ2-1, with D uncertain. Trimming took 2 bases from V and 15 from J, leaving 11 bases between them. This CDR3 has 11 residues. Germline V gene sequence: CDR1 SNHLY, CDR2 FYNNEI. CDR3 DNA sequence: TGTGCCAGCAGTGAACTCTTCACCTTGTTCTTC. Translated, it gives CASSELFTLFF.

The chain is built from TRBV5-1 and TRBJ2-5; D may be TRBD1 (5 bases). From germline, CDR1 is SGHRS and CDR2 YFSETQ. V was trimmed by 4 bases and J by 3 bases, leaving 13 bases between them. This CDR3 spans 14 amino acids. CDR3: CASSPLTGEETQYF. As DNA, the CDR3 is TGCGCCAGCAGCCCCCTTACAGGAGAAGAGACCCAGTACTTC.

V usage is TRBV6-1 and J usage is TRBJ2-7; 9 nucleotides match TRBD1. The J call may be wrong; the DNA end is better matched by TRBJ2-5. This CDR3 has 14 amino acids. Germline CDR1 MNHNS, CDR2 SASEGT. The CDR3 DNA follows: TGTGCCAGCAGGGAGACAGGGGGGGTGGAGACCCAGTACTTC. This gives the protein CASRETGGVETQYF.